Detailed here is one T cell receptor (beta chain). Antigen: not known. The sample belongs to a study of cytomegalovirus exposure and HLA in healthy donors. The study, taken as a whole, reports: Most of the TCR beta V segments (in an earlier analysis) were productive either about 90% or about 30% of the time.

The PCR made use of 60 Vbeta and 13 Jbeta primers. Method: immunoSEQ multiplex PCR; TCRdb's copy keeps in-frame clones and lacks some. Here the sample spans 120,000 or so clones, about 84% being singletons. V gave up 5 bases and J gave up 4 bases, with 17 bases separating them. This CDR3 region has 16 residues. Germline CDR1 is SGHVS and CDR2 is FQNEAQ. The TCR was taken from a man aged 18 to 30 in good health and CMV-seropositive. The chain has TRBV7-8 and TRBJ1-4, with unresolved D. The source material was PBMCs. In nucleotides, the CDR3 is TGTGCCAGCAGCCCCTTACGACAAGGATTTAATGAAAAACTGTTTTTT. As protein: CASSPLRQGFNEKLFF.